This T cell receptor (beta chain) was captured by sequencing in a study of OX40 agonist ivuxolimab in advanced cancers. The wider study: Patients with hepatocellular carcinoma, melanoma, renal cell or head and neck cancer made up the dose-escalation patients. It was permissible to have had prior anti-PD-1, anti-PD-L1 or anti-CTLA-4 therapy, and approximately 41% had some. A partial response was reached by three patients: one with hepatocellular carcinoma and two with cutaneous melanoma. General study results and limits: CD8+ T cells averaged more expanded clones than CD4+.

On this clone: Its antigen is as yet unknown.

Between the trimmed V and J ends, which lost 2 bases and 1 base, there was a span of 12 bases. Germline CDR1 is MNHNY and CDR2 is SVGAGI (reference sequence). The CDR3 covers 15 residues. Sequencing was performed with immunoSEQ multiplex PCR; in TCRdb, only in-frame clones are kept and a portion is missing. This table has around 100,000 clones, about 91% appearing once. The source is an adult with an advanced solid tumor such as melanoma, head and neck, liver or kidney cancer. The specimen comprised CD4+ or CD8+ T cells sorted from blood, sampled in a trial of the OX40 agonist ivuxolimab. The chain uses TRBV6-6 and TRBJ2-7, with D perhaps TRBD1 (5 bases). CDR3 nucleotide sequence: TGTGCCAGCAGTTACACCGGACATATTTCCTACGAGCAGTACTTC. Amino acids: CASSYTGHISYEQYF.